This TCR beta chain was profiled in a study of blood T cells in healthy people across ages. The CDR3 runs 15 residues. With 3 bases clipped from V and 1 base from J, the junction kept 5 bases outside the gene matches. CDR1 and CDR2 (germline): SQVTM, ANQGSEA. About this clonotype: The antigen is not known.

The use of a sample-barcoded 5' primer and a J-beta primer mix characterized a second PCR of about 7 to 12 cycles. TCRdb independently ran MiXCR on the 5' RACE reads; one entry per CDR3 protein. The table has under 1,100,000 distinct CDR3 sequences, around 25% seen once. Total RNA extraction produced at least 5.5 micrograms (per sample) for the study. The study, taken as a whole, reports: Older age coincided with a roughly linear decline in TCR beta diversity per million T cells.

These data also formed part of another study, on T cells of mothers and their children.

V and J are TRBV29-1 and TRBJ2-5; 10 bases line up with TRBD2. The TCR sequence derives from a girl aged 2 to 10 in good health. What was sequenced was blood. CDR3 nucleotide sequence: TGCAGCGTTGAGCCGGGACTAGCGTGCCAAGAGACCCAGTACTTC. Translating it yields CSVEPGLACQETQYF.